This T cell receptor (beta chain) appears in the sequencing data of a study of T-cell memory formation after mild COVID-19 (dated by TCRdb to the early 2020s). Looking at the study overall: Most TCR sequence clusters were specific to one of the two donors. In a couple of donors, T-cell clones that expanded and contracted after mild COVID-19 were tracked by sequencing TCRalpha and TCRbeta repertoires over time. The cohort was made up of two young adult volunteers, one female and one male, who were previously healthy. The paper's findings and limits, for the study overall: From day 15 to 85, contracting clones showed balanced CD4/CD8 phenotypes, whereas a second wave of clones that expanded from day 15 to 37 leaned towards CD4+. Only two mild cases were covered by the study, and larger cohorts that include severe cases with pre-infection samples were considered necessary. Whether the second-wave clones peaking on day 37 were SARS-CoV-2 specific was not confirmed. Some responding clones were found in pre-infection memory, which suggests that pre-existing cross-reactive memory T cells took part in the SARS-CoV-2 response. Contracting CD4+ clones turned up mainly in the CM and EM memory subsets, whereas EMRA was where CD8+ clones were enriched.

Taken from cysteine to phenylalanine, the CDR3 has 13 residues. The entry retains the CDR3 DNA only, 39 bases that are in frame from base 1. The junction carries 10 bases between V and J, which are trimmed by 5 bases and 3 bases respectively. Reads for this sample came from an Illumina NovaSeq 6000. Using 5'RACE with constant-segment primers, TCRalpha and TCRbeta cDNA libraries were constructed, with sample barcodes and unique molecular identifiers added in the process. RNA was extracted from every sample with Trizol reagent. The libraries were amplified in two PCR steps, and the second step added a second sample barcode and Illumina TruSeq adapters. Sequencing of libraries was performed on an Illumina NovaSeq with 2 x 150 bp paired-end reads. In the paper's pipeline: The reads were demultiplexed and collapsed into UMI-guided consensus sequences using migec v1.2.7. Using mixcr v2.1.11, UMI consensuses were aligned to TRA and TRB V and J templates and then assembled into clonotypes. A clonotype was counted as expanded or contracted only if both edgeR and NoisET called the change significant, with noise models trained on biological replicates. edgeR calls used a false discovery rate-adjusted p below 0.01 and a log2 fold-change threshold of 1. As an exploratory analysis of dynamics, max-normalized trajectories of the 1000 most abundant clonotypes were examined by PCA with hierarchical clustering. Each responding clone was given a CD4 or CD8 phenotype based on the CD4+ and CD8+ repertoires, which had been sequenced separately. The public sequencing data were trimmed at Q25 with fastp and processed into clonotypes with MiXCR by TCRdb, which kept only in-frame beta chains. Each CDR3 protein gets just one entry, which takes the most common genes and DNA from the rows behind it. The V and J calls and clone size are TCRdb's, not the authors'. The sample contains some 250,000 distinct CDR3 sequences, over 8.5% of them found a single time. Clones ranked in the top ten supply around 20% of the sample.

Ficoll-Paque density gradient centrifugation was used to isolate PBMCs. In regard to this clonotype: There is no known antigen for this receptor. No qualities accompany the bases; no much larger clone lies one base away.

The sequence is built from TRBV12-3 or TRBV12-4 and TRBJ1-1, with the D gene uncertain. The material sequenced was PBMCs or a T cell subset sorted from them (not recorded which). This clonotype was obtained from a man aged 18 to 30 who had mild COVID-19 (a few samples of this study predate the infection). The sample titles of this study are shuffled in the database, so cell type and time point are left out; the donor was told from shared clones. CDR3 sequence: CASSTGSHTEAFF. Read as DNA, the sequence is TGTGCCAGCAGTACCGGGTCCCACACTGAAGCTTTCTTT.